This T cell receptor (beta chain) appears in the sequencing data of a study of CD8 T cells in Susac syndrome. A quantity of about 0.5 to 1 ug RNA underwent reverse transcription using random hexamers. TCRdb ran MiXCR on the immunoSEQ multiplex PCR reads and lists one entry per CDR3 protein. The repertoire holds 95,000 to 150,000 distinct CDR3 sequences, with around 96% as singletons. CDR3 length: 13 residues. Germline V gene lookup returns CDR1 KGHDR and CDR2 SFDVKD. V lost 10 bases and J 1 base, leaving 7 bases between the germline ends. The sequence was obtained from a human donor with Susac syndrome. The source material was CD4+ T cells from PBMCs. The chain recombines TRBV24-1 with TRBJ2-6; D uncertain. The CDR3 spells CATQSSGANVLTF. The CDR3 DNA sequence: TGTGCCACGCAGTCTTCTGGGGCCAACGTCCTGACTTTC.